This passage covers 15 T cell receptor beta chains from one sample sequenced in a study of beta chain features in type 1 diabetes. Expressed TCRB transcripts were sequenced because the entire RNA isolate underwent reverse transcription. Clones were sequenced by immunoSEQ multiplex PCR, and TCRdb holds only the in-frame ones, with some missing. The sample lists about 900,000 clones; 15% to 20% were seen once. The sample taken for sequencing was naive CD4+ T cells from blood. The receptors stem from a young woman in good health.

This clone showed up just a few times. V gene TRBV28 combines with J gene TRBJ2-4; a weak D match, TRBD1 (5 bases). The CDR3 totals 14 residues. Trimming pared 8 bases from V and 1 base from J, leaving 12 bases between. In germline, CDR1 is MDHEN, CDR2 SYDVKM. In nucleotides, the CDR3 is TGTGCCAGCTACAGTAAGGGGGCCAAAAACATTCAGTACTTC. Protein: CASYSKGAKNIQYF.

With respect to this clone: It may be a read error: a sequence one base away is much more abundant. The chain uses TRBV7-2 and TRBJ2-1; 9 nucleotides line up with TRBD2. The trim removed 2 bases at V and 7 bases at J, leaving 6 bases unmatched. CDR1 and CDR2 from the germline V gene are SGHTA and FQGNSA. The CDR3 sequence is 15 residues long. CDR3 nucleotide sequence: TGTGCCAGCAGCTTACCGGCGGGAGGGGGGAATGAGCAGTTCTTC. It codes for CASSLPAGGGNEQFF.

A single count supports this clone. The J gene is TRBJ2-7, the V gene TRBV5-1; 11 bases map to TRBD1. J was trimmed by 4 bases and V by 0 bases; bases with no gene match: 3. The CDR3 sequence is 15 residues long. From germline, CDR1 is SGHRS and CDR2 YFSETQ. The CDR3, as DNA: TGCGCCAGCAGCTTGGCTTGGGACAGGGGGTACGAGCAGTACTTC. This sequence encodes CASSLAWDRGYEQYF. Together with reference TRBV5-1 and TRBJ2-7, the CDR3 gives the full variable domain: KAGVTQTPRYLIKTRGQQVTLSCSPISGHRSVSWYQQTPGQGLQFLFEYFSETQRNKGNFPGRFSGRQFSNSRSEMNVSTLELGDSALYLCASSLAWDRGYEQYFGPGTRLTVT.

The CDR3 region has the DNA TGTGCCAGCAAGGGGCCCCAAGGAGTAGCGGGGAAAGTTACCGATAACACCGGGGAGCTGTTTTTT. The encoded protein is CASKGPQGVAGKVTDNTGELFF. The chain has TRBV2 and TRBJ2-2; 8 bases match TRBD2. The V gene's germline CDR1 is SNHLY and CDR2 FYNNEI. The CDR3 totals 22 residues. Trimming removed 7 bases from V and 2 bases from J; junction bases left unmatched: 27. The whole variable domain, remainder taken from reference TRBV2 and TRBJ2-2, is EPEVTQTPSHQVTQMGQEVILRCVPISNHLYFYWYRQILGQKVEFLVSFYNNEISEKSEIFDDQFSVERPDGSNFTLKIRSTKLEDSAMYFCASKGPQGVAGKVTDNTGELFFGEGSRLTVL.

This chain links TRBV28 with TRBJ2-6; D gene ambiguous. The V end was cut by 7 bases, the J end by 0 bases, with 10 bases between. CDR1 and CDR2 (germline): MDHEN, SYDVKM. This CDR3 contains 15 residues. The DNA for the CDR3 is TGTGCCAGCAAAGGGTCAAGCTCTGGGGCCAACGTCCTGACTTTC. The encoded protein is CASKGSSSGANVLTF.

The gene calls are TRBV18 and TRBJ2-7, with a possible D match to TRBD2 (5 bases). CDR1 KGHSH and CDR2 LQKENI come from the germline V gene. V gave up 5 bases and J gave up 3 bases, with 17 bases separating them. This CDR3 spans 15 amino acids. CDR3 sequence reads: CASSTSGAVGYEQYF. DNA for the CDR3: TGTGCCAGCTCAACGAGCGGAGCCGTGGGCTACGAGCAGTACTTC.

This chain links TRBV7-9 with TRBJ2-2; D possibly uses TRBD1 or TRBD2 (5 bases each). The CDR3 spans 13 residues. V lost 5 bases and J 6 bases, leaving 10 bases between the germline ends. Germline CDR1 and CDR2: SEHNR and FQNEAQ (reference sequence). DNA for the CDR3: TGTGCCAGCAGCGGGACCGGCCCCGGGGAGCTGTTTTTT. Its translation: CASSGTGPGELFF.

The V and J genes are TRBV18 and TRBJ2-4, with D tentatively TRBD1 or TRBD2 (5 bases each). This CDR3 contains 15 residues. CDR1 KGHSH and CDR2 LQKENI come from the germline V gene. V gave up 2 bases and J gave up 5 bases, with 13 bases separating them. CDR3 sequence (DNA): TGTGCCAGCTCACCATTTCCGGGGCCGGAAAACATTCAGTACTTC. Amino acids: CASSPFPGPENIQYF.

V and J are TRBV27 and TRBJ1-1; 9 bases align to TRBD1. Per the germline V gene, CDR1 is MNHEY and CDR2 is SMNVEV (reference sequence). The CDR3 extends over 16 amino acids. V shed 5 bases, J shed 2 bases, and the junction held 9 bases outside the gene matches. The CDR3 DNA reads as TGTGCCAGCAGTCTAACAGGGGGCTTGGGAAACACTGAAGCTTTCTTT. The encoded protein is CASSLTGGLGNTEAFF.

This clone occurred a few times. This rearrangement joins TRBV21-1 to TRBJ2-1; the table assigns TRBD2, which was not confirmed against the DNA. TRBV21-1 is a pseudogene. This CDR3 has 16 amino acids. The CDR3, as DNA: TGTGCCAGCAGCATCCCCCCTGGCGGGAGGTGGCATGAGCAGTTCTTC. Its protein is CASSIPPGGRWHEQFF.

V and J are TRBV5-1 and TRBJ2-1, with 13 bases identical to TRBD2. J lost 4 bases, V lost 3 bases, and 4 bases had no gene match. The germline gives CDR1 SGHRS, CDR2 YFSETQ. The CDR3 has 16 amino acids. CDR3 in DNA: TGCGCCAGCAGCTCCGGGACTAGCGGGACATACAATGAGCAGTTCTTC. This translates into CASSSGTSGTYNEQFF.

This clone has more than one count but fewer than ten. This chain connects TRBV7-9 to TRBJ1-4, with 7 bases aligning to TRBD1. The V gene end was trimmed by 4 bases and the J gene end by 5 bases; junction bases not matched to a gene: 4. Germline V gives CDR1 SEHNR, CDR2 FQNEAQ (reference sequence). The CDR3 totals 14 residues. The CDR3 DNA reads as TGTGCCAGCAGCTCCCGGGACAGCAATGAAAAACTGTTTTTT. Residues: CASSSRDSNEKLFF.

There are a few counts of this clone. The chain employs TRBV6-6 and TRBJ2-2; 7 bases are shared with TRBD1. Germline CDR1 and CDR2: MNHNY and SVGAGI (reference sequence). V was clipped by 7 bases and J by 8 bases; unmatched bases: 7. This CDR3 region has 13 residues. In nucleotides, the CDR3 is TGTGCCAGCAAGGCAGGGGGAGCGGGGGAGCTGTTTTTT. Its translation is CASKAGGAGELFF.

This rearrangement joins TRBV2 to TRBJ1-1; D perhaps matches TRBD1 (5 bases). The CDR3 runs 15 residues. From germline, CDR1 is SNHLY and CDR2 FYNNEI. V was cut by 2 bases and J by 6 bases, with 16 bases left in between. CDR3 DNA sequence: TGTGCCAGCAGTGAATTGGGGACGGCGGCGTCTGAAGCTTTCTTT. It specifies CASSELGTAASEAFF.

The chain has TRBV25-1 and TRBJ2-2; the match to TRBD1 covers 8 bases. The length of the CDR3 is 16 residues. Germline values: CDR1 MGHDK, CDR2 SYGVNS. V lost 7 bases, J lost 5 bases, and 12 bases stayed unmatched. The CDR3 here is CASTPTGVIRTGELFF. CDR3 DNA: TGTGCCAGCACCCCGACAGGGGTAATTCGAACCGGGGAGCTGTTTTTT.